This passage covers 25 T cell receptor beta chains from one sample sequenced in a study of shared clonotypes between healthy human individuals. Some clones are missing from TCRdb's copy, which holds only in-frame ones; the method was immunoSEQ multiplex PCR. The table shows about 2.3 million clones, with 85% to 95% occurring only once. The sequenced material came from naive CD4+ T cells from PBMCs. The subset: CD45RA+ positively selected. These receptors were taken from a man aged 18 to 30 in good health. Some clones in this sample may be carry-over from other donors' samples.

CDR3 DNA: TGTGCCAGCAGCATCGGGACTAGCGGGAGAAAATTCTTC. Protein: CASSIGTSGRKFF. The V and J genes are TRBV7-8 and TRBJ2-1; 14 positions match TRBD2. CDR3 length: 13 amino acids. The V segment lost 5 bases and the J segment 16 bases; nucleotides outside the gene matches: 7. Per germline, CDR1 SGHVS and CDR2 FQNEAQ.

This CDR3 reads CASSLRQGSQYF. In nucleotides, the CDR3 is TGTGCCAGCAGCTTAAGACAGGGGTCTCAGTACTTC. The chain recombines TRBV7-8 with TRBJ2-4; 8 positions agree with TRBD1. This CDR3 has 12 amino acids. Germline CDR1 SGHVS, CDR2 FQNEAQ. J gave up 12 bases and V 2 bases, and 3 bases lay outside the gene matches.

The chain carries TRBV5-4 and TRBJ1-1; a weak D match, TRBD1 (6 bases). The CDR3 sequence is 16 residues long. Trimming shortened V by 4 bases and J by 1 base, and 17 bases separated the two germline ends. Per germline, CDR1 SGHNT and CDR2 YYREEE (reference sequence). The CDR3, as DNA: TGTGCCAGCAGCCCGGGGGGGGGCAGGCGGAACACTGAAGCTTTCTTT. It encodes CASSPGGGRRNTEAFF.

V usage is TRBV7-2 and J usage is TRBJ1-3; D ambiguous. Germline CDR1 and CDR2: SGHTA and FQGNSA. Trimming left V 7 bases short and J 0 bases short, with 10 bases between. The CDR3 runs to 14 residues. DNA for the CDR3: TGTGCCAGCAAGGACGGCCACTCTGGAAACACCATATATTTT. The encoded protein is CASKDGHSGNTIYF.

The CDR3 loop is CASSRRGDSSYNEQFF. In DNA, the CDR3 is TGTGCCAGCAGCCGTAGAGGGGACAGCTCCTACAATGAGCAGTTCTTC. This chain uses TRBV11-3 with TRBJ2-1, with 7 positions matching TRBD1. V shed 5 bases, J shed 0 bases, and the junction held 7 bases outside the gene matches. This CDR3 is 16 amino acids long. Germline assignment: CDR1 SGHNT and CDR2 YENEEA.

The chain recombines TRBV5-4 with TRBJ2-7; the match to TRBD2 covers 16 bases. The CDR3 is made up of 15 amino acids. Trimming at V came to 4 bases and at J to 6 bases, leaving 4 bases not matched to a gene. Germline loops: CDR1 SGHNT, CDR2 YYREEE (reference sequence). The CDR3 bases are TGTGCCAGCAGCCCCGGGACTAGCGGGAGGGCCGAGCAGTACTTC. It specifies CASSPGTSGRAEQYF.

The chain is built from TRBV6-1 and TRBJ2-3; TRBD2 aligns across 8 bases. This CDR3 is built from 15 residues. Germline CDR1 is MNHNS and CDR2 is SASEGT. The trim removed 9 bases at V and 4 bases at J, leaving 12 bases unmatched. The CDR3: CASWDGRAVPDTQYF. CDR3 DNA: TGTGCCAGTTGGGACGGGAGGGCCGTCCCAGATACGCAGTATTTT.

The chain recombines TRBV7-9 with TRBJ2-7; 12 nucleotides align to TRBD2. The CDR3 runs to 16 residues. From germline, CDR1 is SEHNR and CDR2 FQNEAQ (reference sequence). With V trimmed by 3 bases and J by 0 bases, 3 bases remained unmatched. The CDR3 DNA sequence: TGTGCCAGCAGCTTGACTAGCGGGAGCCTCTCCTACGAGCAGTACTTC. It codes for CASSLTSGSLSYEQYF.

CDR3 loop: CASSMGLREGPTEAFF. CDR3 bases: TGTGCCAGTAGTATGGGCCTAAGAGAAGGTCCCACTGAAGCTTTCTTT. This chain joins TRBV19 and TRBJ1-1; D uncertain. Germline CDR1 and CDR2: LNHDA and SQIVND (reference sequence). This CDR3 is 16 amino acids long. Trimming left V 3 bases short and J 4 bases short, with 18 bases between.

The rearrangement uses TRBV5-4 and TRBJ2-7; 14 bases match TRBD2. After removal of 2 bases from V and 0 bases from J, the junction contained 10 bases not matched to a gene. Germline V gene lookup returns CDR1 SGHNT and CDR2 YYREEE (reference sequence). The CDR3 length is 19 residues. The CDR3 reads CASSFPGTSGSGHSYEQYF. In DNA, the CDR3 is TGTGCCAGCAGCTTTCCCGGGACTAGCGGGAGCGGCCACTCCTACGAGCAGTACTTC.

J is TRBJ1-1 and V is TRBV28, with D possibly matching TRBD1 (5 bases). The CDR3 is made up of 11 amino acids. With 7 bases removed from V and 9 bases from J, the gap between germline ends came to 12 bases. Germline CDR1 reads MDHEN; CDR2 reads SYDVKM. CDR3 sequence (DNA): TGTGCCAGCACCGTGGGGCTGCAAGCTTTCTTT. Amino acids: CASTVGLQAFF.

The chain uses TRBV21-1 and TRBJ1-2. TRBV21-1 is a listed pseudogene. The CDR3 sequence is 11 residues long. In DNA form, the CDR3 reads TGTGCCAGCAGCAATGGGGGTGGCTACACCTTC. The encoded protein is CASSNGGGYTF.

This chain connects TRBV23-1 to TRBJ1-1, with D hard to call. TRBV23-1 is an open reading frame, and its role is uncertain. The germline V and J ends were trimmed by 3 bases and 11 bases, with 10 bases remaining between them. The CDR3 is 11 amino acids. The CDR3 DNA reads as TGCGCCAGCAGTCACCCCCGGCGCGCTTTCTTT. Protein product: CASSHPRRAFF.

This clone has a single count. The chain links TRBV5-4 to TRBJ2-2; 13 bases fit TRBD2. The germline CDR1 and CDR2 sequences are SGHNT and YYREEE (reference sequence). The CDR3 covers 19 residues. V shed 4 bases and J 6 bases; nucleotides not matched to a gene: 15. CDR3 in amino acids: CASSRYLRTSGSVAGELFF. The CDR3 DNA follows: TGTGCCAGCAGCCGATACCTACGGACTAGCGGGAGTGTAGCCGGGGAGCTGTTTTTT.

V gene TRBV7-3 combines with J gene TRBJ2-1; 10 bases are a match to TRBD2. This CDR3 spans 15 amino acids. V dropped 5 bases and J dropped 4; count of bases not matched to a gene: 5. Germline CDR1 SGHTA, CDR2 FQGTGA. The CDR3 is CASSVGLAVYNEQFF. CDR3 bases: TGTGCCAGCAGCGTCGGACTAGCGGTTTACAATGAGCAGTTCTTC.

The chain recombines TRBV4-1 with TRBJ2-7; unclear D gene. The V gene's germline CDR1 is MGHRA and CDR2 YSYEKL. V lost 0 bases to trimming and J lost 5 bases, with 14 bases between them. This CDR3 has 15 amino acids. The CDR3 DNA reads TGCGCCAGCAGCCAAGAATTAGGGCAGTTCCACGAGCAGTACTTC. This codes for CASSQELGQFHEQYF.

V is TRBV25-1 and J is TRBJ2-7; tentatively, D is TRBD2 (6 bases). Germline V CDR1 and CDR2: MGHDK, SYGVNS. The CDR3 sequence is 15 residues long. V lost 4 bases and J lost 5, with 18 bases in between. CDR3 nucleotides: TGTGCCAGCAGTGGCACATCATTGGGGGAGGACGAGCAGTACTTC. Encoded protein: CASSGTSLGEDEQYF.

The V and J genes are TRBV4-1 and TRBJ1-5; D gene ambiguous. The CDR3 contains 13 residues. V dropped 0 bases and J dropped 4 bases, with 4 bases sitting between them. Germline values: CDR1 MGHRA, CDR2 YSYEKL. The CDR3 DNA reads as TGCGCCAGCAGCCAAGAACAGAATCAGCCCCAGCATTTT. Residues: CASSQEQNQPQHF.

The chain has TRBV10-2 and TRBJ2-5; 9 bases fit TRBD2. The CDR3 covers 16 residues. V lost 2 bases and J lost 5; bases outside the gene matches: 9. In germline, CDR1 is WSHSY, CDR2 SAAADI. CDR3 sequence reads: CASSEASGTQKETQYF. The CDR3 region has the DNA TGCGCCAGCAGTGAGGCTAGCGGGACCCAAAAGGAGACCCAGTACTTC.

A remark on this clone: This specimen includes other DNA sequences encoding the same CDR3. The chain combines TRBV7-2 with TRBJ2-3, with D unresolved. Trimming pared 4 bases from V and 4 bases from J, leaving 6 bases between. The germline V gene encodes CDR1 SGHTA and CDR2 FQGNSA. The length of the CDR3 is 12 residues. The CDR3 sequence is CASSSPSDTQYF. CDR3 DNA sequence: TGTGCCAGCAGCTCGCCTTCAGATACGCAGTATTTT. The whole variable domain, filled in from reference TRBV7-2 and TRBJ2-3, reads GAGVSQSPSNKVTEKGKDVELRCDPISGHTALYWYRQSLGQGLEFLIYFQGNSAPDKSGLPSDRFSAERTGGSVSTLTIQRTQQEDSAVYLCASSSPSDTQYFGPGTRLTVL.

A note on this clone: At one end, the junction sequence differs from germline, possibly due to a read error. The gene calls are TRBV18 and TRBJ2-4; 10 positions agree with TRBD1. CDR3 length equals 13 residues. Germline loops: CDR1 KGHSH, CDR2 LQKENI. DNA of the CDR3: TGTGCCAGCTCACCAGACGATAGACAGGGGGCGGACTTC. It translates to CASSPDDRQGADF.

The CDR3 sequence: CASSLKNTEAFF. The CDR3 DNA is TGTGCCAGCAGCTTAAAGAACACTGAAGCTTTCTTT. V gene TRBV7-3 combines with J gene TRBJ1-1; no reliable D call. Trimming cost V 1 base and J 1 base, with 1 base left between them. This CDR3 is built from 12 residues. Germline V gene lookup returns CDR1 SGHTA and CDR2 FQGTGA.

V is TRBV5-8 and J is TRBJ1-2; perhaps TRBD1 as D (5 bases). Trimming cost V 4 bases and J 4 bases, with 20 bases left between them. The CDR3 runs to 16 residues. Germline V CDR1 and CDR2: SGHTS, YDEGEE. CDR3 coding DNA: TGTGCCAGCAGCCTCAGGCAGGGCAGCTCCTCCTATGGCTACACCTTC. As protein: CASSLRQGSSSYGYTF.

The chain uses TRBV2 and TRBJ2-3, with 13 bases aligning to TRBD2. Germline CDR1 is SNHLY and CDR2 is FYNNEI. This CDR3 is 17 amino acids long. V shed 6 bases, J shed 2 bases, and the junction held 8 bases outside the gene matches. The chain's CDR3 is CASRFGGLAGITDTQYF. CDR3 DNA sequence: TGTGCCAGCAGATTTGGGGGACTAGCGGGAATCACAGATACGCAGTATTTT.

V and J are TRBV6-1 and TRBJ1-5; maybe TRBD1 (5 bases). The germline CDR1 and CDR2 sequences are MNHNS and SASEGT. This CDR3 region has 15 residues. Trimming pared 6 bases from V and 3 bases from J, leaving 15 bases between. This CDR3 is CASRPRDGYNQPQHF. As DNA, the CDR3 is TGTGCCAGCAGGCCCCGGGACGGTTACAATCAGCCCCAGCATTTT.